The next 7 T cell receptor beta chains were all read from a single sample in a study of blood T cell repertoires in COVID-19. Some clones are missing from TCRdb's copy, which holds only in-frame ones; the method was immunoSEQ multiplex PCR. The sample has some 59,000 clones; about 77% are singletons. Sequencing was performed on peripheral blood. The receptors stem from a man at least 80 years old with active or convalescent COVID-19.

V is TRBV28 and J is TRBJ2-7, with 9 positions matching TRBD2. Germline loops: CDR1 MDHEN, CDR2 SYDVKM. The CDR3 length is 16 residues. With V trimmed by 4 bases and J by 7 bases, 14 bases remained unmatched. The CDR3 DNA is TGTGCCAGCAGTTCCCAGGCTCTAGCGGGGTTTACGGAGCAGTACTTC. It codes for CASSSQALAGFTEQYF. The full variable domain, with the rest looked up from reference TRBV28 and TRBJ2-7, is DVKVTQSSRYLVKRTGEKVFLECVQDMDHENMFWYRQDPGLGLRLIYFSYDVKMKEKGDIPEGYSVSREKKERFSLILESASTNQTSMYLCASSSQALAGFTEQYFGPGTRLTVT.

The chain recombines TRBV9 with TRBJ2-3, with 8 bases matching TRBD2. Trimming took 6 bases from V and 0 from J; bases not matched to a gene: 15. Germline-derived CDR1 and CDR2 are SGDLS and YYNGEE. There are 18 residues in the CDR3. The CDR3 protein is CASTRRPRGAHSTDTQYF. CDR3 DNA sequence: TGTGCCAGCACCAGGAGACCGCGGGGGGCTCATAGCACAGATACGCAGTATTTT.

The chain links TRBV9 to TRBJ2-2; D may be TRBD1 (6 bases). CDR3 length: 17 residues. Trimming removed 0 bases from V and 3 bases from J, with 15 bases in between. The V gene's germline CDR1 is SGDLS and CDR2 YYNGEE. CDR3 sequence reads: CASSVATGLADTGELFF. CDR3 nucleotides: TGTGCCAGCAGCGTAGCTACAGGGCTAGCAGACACCGGGGAGCTGTTTTTT. The full variable domain, rest sourced from reference TRBV9 and TRBJ2-2, is DSGVTQTPKHLITATGQRVTLRCSPRSGDLSVYWYQQSLDQGLQFLIQYYNGEERAKGNILERFSAQQFPDLHSELNLSSLELGDSALYFCASSVATGLADTGELFFGEGSRLTVL.

The chain links TRBV5-4 to TRBJ2-7, with TRBD2 matching 9 bases. Trimming cost V 4 bases and J 3 bases; bases outside gene matches: 11. Per the germline V gene, CDR1 is SGHNT and CDR2 is YYREEE (reference sequence). The CDR3 consists of 16 residues. CDR3 sequence: CASSPLGGAGGYEQYF. In nucleotides, the CDR3 is TGTGCCAGCAGCCCGTTAGGTGGAGCGGGAGGCTACGAGCAGTACTTC. The complete variable domain, with remaining parts taken from reference TRBV5-4 and TRBJ2-7, reads ETGVTQSPTHLIKTRGQQVTLRCSSQSGHNTVSWYQQALGQGPQFIFQYYREEENGRGNFPPRFSGLQFPNYSSELNVNALELDDSALYLCASSPLGGAGGYEQYFGPGTRLTVT.

Concerning this clone itself: The same CDR3 can be traced to other DNA sequences in this sample. This chain connects TRBV7-9 to TRBJ2-1; maybe TRBD1 (6 bases). Germline assignment: CDR1 SEHNR and CDR2 FQNEAQ (reference sequence). The CDR3 sequence is 13 residues long. V was clipped by 5 bases and J by 4 bases, with 9 bases between them. CDR3 in amino acids: CASSLGQYNEQFF. CDR3 nucleotide sequence: TGTGCCAGCAGCCTCGGACAGTACAATGAGCAGTTCTTC.

This chain uses TRBV11-2 with TRBJ1-1; D remains unclear. Germline loops: CDR1 SGHAT, CDR2 FQNNGV. The CDR3 extends over 15 amino acids. V was cut by 5 bases and J by 0 bases, with 13 bases left in between. Here the CDR3 DNA reads TGTGCCAGCAGCCTCCGTATCGGGATGAACACTGAAGCTTTCTTT. Its protein product is CASSLRIGMNTEAFF.

This chain links TRBV18 with TRBJ2-2; no clear D gene. The V and J ends lost 5 bases and 1 base respectively, with 8 bases between them. Germline-derived CDR1 and CDR2 are KGHSH and LQKENI. The CDR3 runs to 14 residues. CDR3 protein: CASSSRRNTGELFF. CDR3 nucleotide sequence: TGTGCCAGCTCATCTAGAAGGAACACCGGGGAGCTGTTTTTT.